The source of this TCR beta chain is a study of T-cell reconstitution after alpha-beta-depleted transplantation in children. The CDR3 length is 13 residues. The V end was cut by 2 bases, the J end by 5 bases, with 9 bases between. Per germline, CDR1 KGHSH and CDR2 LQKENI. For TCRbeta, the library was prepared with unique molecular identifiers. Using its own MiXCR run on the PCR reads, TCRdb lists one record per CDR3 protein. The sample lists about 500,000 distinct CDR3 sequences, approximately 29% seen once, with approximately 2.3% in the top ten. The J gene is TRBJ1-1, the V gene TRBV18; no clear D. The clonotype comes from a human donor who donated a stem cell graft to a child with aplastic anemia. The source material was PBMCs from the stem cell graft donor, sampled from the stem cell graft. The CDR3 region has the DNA TGTGCCAGCTCACCAATGGCCGGAACTGAAGCTTTCTTT. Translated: CASSPMAGTEAFF.